The sequence of this T cell receptor (beta chain) was determined in a study of cytomegalovirus exposure and HLA in healthy donors. The study, taken as a whole, reports: Reportedly, cytomegalovirus status was diagnosed with high sensitivity and specificity. The investigators catalogued 164 TCR beta chains as cytomegalovirus-associated.

Details on this clone: What it recognizes is unknown.

CDR3 length: 14 residues. V was shortened by 1 base and J by 1 base, with 9 bases between the two germline ends. Germline V gene sequence: CDR1 SGHDT, CDR2 YYEEEE. Some clones are missing from TCRdb's copy, which holds only in-frame ones; the method was immunoSEQ multiplex PCR. The sample records 150,000 to 200,000 clones, 80% to 90% being singletons. The receptor's source is a woman in her 30s in good health and CMV-seronegative. This chain links TRBV5-6 with TRBJ2-7; D is perhaps TRBD2 (5 bases). Sequencing was performed on PBMCs. CDR3 sequence: CASSLSWESYEQYF. CDR3 nucleotide sequence: TGTGCCAGCAGCTTGTCCTGGGAGTCCTACGAGCAGTACTTC. Complete variable domain (other parts from reference TRBV5-6 and TRBJ2-7): DAGVTQSPTHLIKTRGQQVTLRCSPKSGHDTVSWYQQALGQGPQFIFQYYEEEERQRGNFPDRFSGHQFPNYSSELNVNALLLGDSALYLCASSLSWESYEQYFGPGTRLTVT.